The 31 T cell receptor beta chains below come from one sample, sequenced in a study of T cell repertoires in cytomegalovirus infection. TCRdb ran MiXCR on the reads and lists one entry per CDR3 protein. Here the sample spans around 800,000 distinct CDR3 sequences, about 31% being singletons. These receptors have no identified antigens. The input for sequencing was cultured CD8+ T cells from PBMCs, taken from culture after CMV antigen stimulation. The origin of the receptors is a human donor in good health (CMV status not recorded). Some clones in this sample may be carry-over from other donors' samples.

This clonotype was seen a handful of times. This chain links TRBV7-8 with TRBJ2-7, with D unclear. Trimming left V 5 bases short and J 0 bases short, with 11 bases between. The CDR3 totals 14 residues. Germline loops: CDR1 SGHVS, CDR2 FQNEAQ. The CDR3 coding sequence is TGTGCCAGCAGCCCTTTTGCCAGCTCCTACGAGCAGTACTTC. Translation gives CASSPFASSYEQYF.

This clonotype was seen a handful of times. The chain is built from TRBV6-6 and TRBJ2-3; possible D gene TRBD2, 6 bases. The CDR3 covers 15 residues. Germline values: CDR1 MNHNY, CDR2 SVGAGI (reference sequence). The V and J ends lost 6 bases and 2 bases respectively, with 15 bases between them. The CDR3: CASSPRGGITDTQYF. The DNA for the CDR3 is TGTGCCAGCAGCCCCCGAGGAGGGATCACAGATACGCAGTATTTT.

This clonotype was recorded at least ten times. The genes are TRBV7-8 and TRBJ2-7; D possibly corresponds to TRBD1 (5 bases). In germline, CDR1 is SGHVS, CDR2 FQNEAQ. Between the trimmed V and J ends, which lost 0 bases and 3 bases, there was a span of 6 bases. There are 13 residues in the CDR3. CDR3 protein: CASSLAQGYEQYF. The CDR3 DNA reads TGTGCCAGCAGCTTAGCGCAGGGCTACGAGCAGTACTTC.

This clonotype has only a few counts. The J gene is TRBJ1-5, the V gene TRBV27; 9 bases match TRBD1. Germline V gives CDR1 MNHEY, CDR2 SMNVEV (reference sequence). V was pared by 7 bases and J by 7 bases, with 5 bases of the junction left unmatched. This CDR3 contains 13 residues. The CDR3 loop reads CASTKGTGQPQHF. The CDR3 region has the DNA TGTGCCAGCACTAAAGGGACAGGGCAGCCCCAGCATTTT.

This chain links TRBV7-4 with TRBJ2-7; D perhaps matches TRBD1 (5 bases). Germline V gene data show CDR1 as SGHVT and CDR2 as SQSDAQ. V lost 5 bases, J lost 6 bases, and 11 bases lay in between. The length of the CDR3 is 12 residues. The CDR3 spells CASSPERGEQYF. In nucleotides, the CDR3 is TGTGCCAGCAGCCCCGAAAGGGGCGAGCAGTACTTC.

The chain has TRBV20-1 and TRBJ1-5; no clear D. Germline-derived CDR1 and CDR2 are DFQATT and SNEGSKA (reference sequence). The V and J ends lost 1 base and 4 bases respectively, with 11 bases between them. The CDR3 contains 14 residues. The CDR3 region is CSARAESGNQPQHF. CDR3 DNA: TGCAGTGCTAGAGCGGAGTCAGGAAATCAGCCCCAGCATTTT.

This clonotype was detected only a few times. Just one base apart from a much larger clone, this may be a read error. This chain connects TRBV27 to TRBJ2-5; D is unclear. CDR1 is MNHEY and CDR2 is SMNVEV in the germline V gene (reference sequence). The V and J ends lost 7 bases and 0 bases respectively, with 3 bases between them. The CDR3 loop spans 11 amino acids. The DNA of the CDR3 is TGTGCCAGCACCAACCAAGAGACCCAGTACTTC. This gives the protein CASTNQETQYF.

This clonotype was found a few times. The V gene is TRBV6-2 or TRBV6-3, the J gene TRBJ2-1; D remains unclear. Between the trimmed V and J ends, which lost 0 bases and 7 bases, there was a span of 22 bases. The germline gives CDR1 MNHEY, CDR2 SVGEGT. The CDR3 consists of 18 residues. CDR3: CASSYSSSSPEFRNEQFF. CDR3 DNA sequence: TGTGCCAGCAGTTACTCGAGCAGTTCCCCTGAGTTTAGAAATGAGCAGTTCTTC.

The genes are TRBV14 and TRBJ1-2, with no clear D. This CDR3 is built from 12 residues. V was clipped by 4 bases and J by 9 bases, with 12 bases between them. CDR1 and CDR2 (germline): SGHDN, FVKESK. CDR3 protein: CASSRRRLSYTF. In nucleotides, the CDR3 is TGTGCCAGCAGCCGCCGAAGGCTAAGCTACACCTTC.

As concerns this clonotype: One end of the junction is discordant with germline, which a read error may explain. This chain links TRBV4-3 with TRBJ2-2, with D perhaps assigned TRBD1 or TRBD2 (5 bases each). This CDR3 spans 18 amino acids. Germline V lookup: CDR1 LGHNA, CDR2 YSLEER. This CDR3 is CASSQRPWGTVNIGELFF. The CDR3 DNA follows: TGCGCCAGCAGCCAGAGGCCCTGGGGGACGGTTAACATCGGGGAGCTGTTTTTT.

The table lists this clonotype with a few counts. The rearrangement links TRBV7-6 to TRBJ1-1; D is perhaps TRBD1 (6 bases). The ends were cut back, 1 base at V and 7 bases at J, with 16 bases in the middle. CDR3 length: 15 amino acids. Germline-derived CDR1 and CDR2 are SGHVS and FNYEAQ. Here the CDR3 reads CASSLGSGEGIEAFF. CDR3 in DNA: TGTGCCAGCAGCTTAGGATCAGGGGAAGGAATTGAAGCTTTCTTT.

The table lists this clonotype with a few counts. V and J are TRBV11-2 and TRBJ1-4; D call uncertain. V was trimmed by 1 base and J by 5 bases, leaving 14 bases between them. CDR1 and CDR2 (germline): SGHAT, FQNNGV. This CDR3 contains 16 residues. CDR3: CASSLGQYELNEKLFF. The CDR3 DNA reads as TGTGCCAGCAGCTTAGGGCAGTACGAACTCAATGAAAAACTGTTTTTT.

On this clonotype itself: Compared with germline, one end of the junction differs, possibly owing to a read error. V usage is TRBV6-5 and J usage is TRBJ2-2, with a possible D match to TRBD2 (6 bases). CDR1 is MNHEY and CDR2 is SVGAGI in the germline V gene. The CDR3 is 12 residues long. The CDR3, as DNA: TGTGCCACCAGTTACTCGAGGGAGGAGCGGTTTTTT. Protein: CATSYSREERFF.

This clonotype was seen repeatedly, ten times or more. CDR3 nucleotide sequence: TGCAGTGCTAGAGAACTAGCGGGGTGGGATGAGCAGTTCTTC. This gives the protein CSARELAGWDEQFF. This chain connects TRBV20-1 to TRBJ2-1, with TRBD2 matching 10 bases. The CDR3 is 14 residues long. The V segment lost 0 bases and the J segment 8 bases; nucleotides outside the gene matches: 4. Germline V gives CDR1 DFQATT, CDR2 SNEGSKA (reference sequence).

The table lists this clonotype with a few counts. This chain links TRBV7-8 with TRBJ2-7, with 7 bases that match TRBD1. CDR1 and CDR2 from the germline V gene are SGHVS and FQNEAQ. The CDR3 is 14 residues long. V dropped 5 bases and J dropped 2; count of bases not matched to a gene: 6. The CDR3 here is CASSQTGTAYEQYF. In nucleotides, the CDR3 is TGTGCCAGCAGCCAAACGGGGACAGCCTACGAGCAGTACTTC.

This chain uses TRBV5-6 with TRBJ2-5, with a possible D match to TRBD2 (6 bases). Germline CDR1 reads SGHDT; CDR2 reads YYEEEE. The CDR3 covers 13 residues. Trimming pared 4 bases from V and 2 bases from J, leaving 9 bases between. CDR3 DNA sequence: TGTGCCAGCAGCGTGGCGGGGCAAGAGACCCAGTACTTC. It specifies CASSVAGQETQYF.

This clonotype was picked up a small number of times. The chain links TRBV4-3 to TRBJ2-1; TRBD2 agrees at 10 bases. V trimming: 2 bases; J trimming: 8 bases; junction bases outside the gene matches: 9. The CDR3 is 16 residues long. Germline V gene data show CDR1 as LGHNA and CDR2 as YSLEER. CDR3 in amino acids: CASSQPLLAGIDEQFF. CDR3 in DNA: TGCGCCAGCAGCCAACCTCTACTAGCGGGGATCGATGAGCAGTTCTTC.

This clonotype occurred a few times. This rearrangement joins TRBV7-9 to TRBJ2-7; 16 positions agree with TRBD2. Per the germline V gene, CDR1 is SEHNR and CDR2 is FQNEAQ (reference sequence). The trim removed 8 bases at V and 2 bases at J, leaving 0 bases unmatched. This CDR3 has 14 amino acids. The CDR3 reads CASGTSGGAYEQYV. The CDR3 DNA follows: TGTGCCAGCGGGACTAGCGGGGGGGCCTACGAGCAGTACGTC.

The chain carries TRBV27 and TRBJ2-5; D uncertain. The germline V and J ends were trimmed by 3 bases and 3 bases, with 17 bases remaining between them. In germline, CDR1 is MNHEY, CDR2 SMNVEV (reference sequence). This CDR3 region has 16 residues. The CDR3 is CASSFVFGRTEETQYF. As DNA, the CDR3 is TGTGCCAGCAGTTTTGTCTTTGGCAGGACCGAAGAGACCCAGTACTTC.

The V call is TRBV20-1, the J call TRBJ2-2; 9 nucleotides align to TRBD2. This CDR3 comprises 15 residues. From germline, CDR1 is DFQATT and CDR2 SNEGSKA (reference sequence). After removal of 5 bases from V and 3 bases from J, the junction contained 7 bases not matched to a gene. As DNA, the CDR3 is TGCAGTGCTGGAGTAGCGGGGGTTTACACCGGGGAGCTGTTTTTT. Encoded protein: CSAGVAGVYTGELFF.

The rearrangement joins TRBV7-8 to TRBJ2-5; 8 positions match TRBD2. The CDR3 is made up of 16 amino acids. From germline, CDR1 is SGHVS and CDR2 FQNEAQ. V was pared by 5 bases and J by 4 bases, with 12 bases of the junction left unmatched. In DNA form, the CDR3 reads TGTGCCAGCAGCCCAAAGAAAGGGCTAGCGGGAGAGACCCAGTACTTC. Translation gives CASSPKKGLAGETQYF.

The genes are TRBV12-3 or TRBV12-4 and TRBJ1-2, with 7 positions matching TRBD1. The CDR3 spans 14 residues. V trimming: 7 bases; J trimming: 5 bases; junction bases outside the gene matches: 10. DNA of the CDR3: TGTGCCAGCACCCTAACAGGGGCGGAATATGGCTACACCTTC. Protein: CASTLTGAEYGYTF.

This clonotype was detected a few times. The chain employs TRBV12-3 or TRBV12-4 and TRBJ1-2, with D tentatively TRBD1 (6 bases). V was shortened by 5 bases and J by 8 bases, with 18 bases between the two germline ends. CDR3 length: 14 amino acids. CDR3 sequence: CASSDGPRGRGYTF. The CDR3 DNA reads TGTGCCAGCAGTGACGGACCGAGGGGGAGAGGCTACACCTTC.

The chain joins TRBV10-2 to TRBJ2-1, with 7 bases identical to TRBD1. Germline CDR1 and CDR2: WSHSY and SAAADI. This CDR3 is built from 17 residues. With 4 bases clipped from V and 0 bases from J, the junction kept 9 bases outside the gene matches. This chain's CDR3 is CASSGSGQQSSYNEQFF. CDR3 DNA sequence: TGCGCCAGCAGTGGCTCGGGACAGCAAAGCTCCTACAATGAGCAGTTCTTC.

At least ten counts were recorded for this clonotype. The J gene is TRBJ2-1, the V gene TRBV7-9; D unresolved. Germline CDR1 reads SEHNR; CDR2 reads FQNEAQ (reference sequence). Trimming took off 6 bases at V and 0 bases at J, with 12 bases between the two ends. The CDR3 has 15 amino acids. The CDR3 region is CASRSTINSYNEQFF. CDR3 DNA: TGTGCCAGCAGATCGACCATTAACTCCTACAATGAGCAGTTCTTC.

V usage is TRBV11-2 and J usage is TRBJ1-1, with D perhaps TRBD1 (5 bases). The V and J ends lost 6 bases and 1 base respectively, with 15 bases between them. The CDR3 covers 15 residues. The germline V gene encodes CDR1 SGHAT and CDR2 FQNNGV. The CDR3 protein is CASSQSGQGNTEAFF. The CDR3 DNA follows: TGTGCCAGCAGTCAATCCGGGCAGGGGAACACTGAAGCTTTCTTT.

The chain couples TRBV5-6 to TRBJ1-1, with D uncertain. Deletions cut 8 bases from V and 4 bases from J, with 15 bases between. CDR3 length: 13 residues. Germline CDR1 is SGHDT and CDR2 is YYEEEE. The CDR3: CAREVAGGTEAFF. CDR3 nucleotide sequence: TGTGCCAGAGAGGTGGCGGGTGGCACTGAAGCTTTCTTT.

Remarks on this clonotype: A clone one base away is much larger, so this may be a read error. This chain links TRBV7-2 with TRBJ1-2; TRBD1 is a possible D gene (5 bases). The CDR3 sequence is 14 residues long. In germline, CDR1 is SGHTA, CDR2 FQGNSA. The CDR3 reads CASSSSGTVYDYTF. CDR3 DNA: TGTGCCAGCAGCTCTTCCGGGACGGTATATGACTACACCTTC.

To note about this clonotype: A read error is possible here, since a much larger clone lies one base away. The chain links TRBV7-6 to TRBJ1-6; D not certain. The germline V gene encodes CDR1 SGHVS and CDR2 FNYEAQ. The CDR3 contains 15 residues. The CDR3 here is CTSSLFGAENSPLHF. As DNA, the CDR3 is TGTACCAGCAGCTTATTCGGAGCTGAGAATTCACCCCTCCACTTT.

This clonotype was observed a handful of times. The chain combines TRBV4-2 with TRBJ2-2; TRBD2 matches 7 bases. V trimming: 0 bases; J trimming: 7 bases; junction bases outside the gene matches: 17. Per germline, CDR1 LGHNA and CDR2 YNFKEQ. The CDR3 sequence is 19 residues long. CDR3 loop: CASSQDFPGEGRFDGELFF. CDR3 coding DNA: TGTGCCAGCAGCCAAGATTTCCCCGGGGAGGGAAGATTCGACGGGGAGCTGTTTTTT.

This chain connects TRBV7-6 to TRBJ2-5; 7 nucleotides line up with TRBD1. The CDR3 length is 14 residues. CDR1 SGHVS and CDR2 FNYEAQ come from the germline V gene. V was pared by 5 bases and J by 5 bases, with 8 bases of the junction left unmatched. CDR3 nucleotides: TGTGCCAGCAGCCATAGACAGGGTGGGGAGACCCAGTACTTC. It encodes CASSHRQGGETQYF. Supplemented by reference TRBV7-6 and TRBJ2-5, the full variable domain reads GAGVSQSPRYKVTKRGQDVALRCDPISGHVSLYWYRQALGQGPEFLTYFNYEAQQDKSGLPNDRFSAERPEGSISTLTIQRTEQRDSAMYRCASSHRQGGETQYFGPGTRLLVL.